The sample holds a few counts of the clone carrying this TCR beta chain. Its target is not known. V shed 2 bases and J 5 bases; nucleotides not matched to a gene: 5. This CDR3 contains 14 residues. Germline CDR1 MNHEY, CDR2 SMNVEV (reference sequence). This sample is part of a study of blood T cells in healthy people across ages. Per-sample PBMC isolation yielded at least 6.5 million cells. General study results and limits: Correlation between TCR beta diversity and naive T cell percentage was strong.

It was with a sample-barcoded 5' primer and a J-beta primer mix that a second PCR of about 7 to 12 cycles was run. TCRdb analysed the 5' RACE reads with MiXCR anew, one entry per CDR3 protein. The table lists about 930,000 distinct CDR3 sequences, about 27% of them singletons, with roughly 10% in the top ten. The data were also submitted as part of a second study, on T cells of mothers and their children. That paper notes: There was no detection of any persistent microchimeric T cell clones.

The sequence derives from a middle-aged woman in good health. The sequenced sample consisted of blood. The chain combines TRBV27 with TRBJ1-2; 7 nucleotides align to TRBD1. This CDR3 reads CASSLNTGEYGYTF. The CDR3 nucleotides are TGTGCCAGCAGTTTAAATACAGGGGAGTATGGCTACACCTTC.